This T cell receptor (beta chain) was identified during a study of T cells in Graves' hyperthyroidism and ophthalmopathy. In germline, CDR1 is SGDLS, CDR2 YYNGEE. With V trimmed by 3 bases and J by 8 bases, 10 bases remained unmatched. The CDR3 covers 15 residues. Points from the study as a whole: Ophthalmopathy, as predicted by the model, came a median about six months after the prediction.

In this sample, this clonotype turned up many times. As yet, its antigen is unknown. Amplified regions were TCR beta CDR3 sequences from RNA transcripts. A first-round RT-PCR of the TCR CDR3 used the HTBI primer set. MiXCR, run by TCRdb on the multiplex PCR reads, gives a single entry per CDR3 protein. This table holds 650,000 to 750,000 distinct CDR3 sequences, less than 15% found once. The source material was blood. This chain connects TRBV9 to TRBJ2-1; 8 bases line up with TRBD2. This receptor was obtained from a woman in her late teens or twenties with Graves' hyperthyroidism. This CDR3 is CASSARPGTRDEQFF. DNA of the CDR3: TGTGCCAGCAGCGCGCGTCCCGGGACTAGGGATGAGCAGTTCTTC.